The sequence of this T cell receptor beta chain was determined in a study of regulatory T cells in long-lasting Graves disease. Indicated time point: newly diagnosed GD, antithyroid drugs for less than 3 months. With RNA extracted from PBMCs as input, the TCR library was made. Library construction for TCR beta used iRepertoire HTBI primers and Arm-PCR of CDR3 regions. Via MiXCR, TCRdb re-called the multiplex PCR reads, giving one row per CDR3 protein. Of about 430,000 distinct CDR3 sequences in the sample, approximately 16% are singletons; the top ten hold about 7.8%. The CDR3 extends over 14 amino acids. Germline-derived CDR1 and CDR2 are SNHLY and FYNNEI. This clonotype was seen only a few times. A clone one base away is much larger, so this may be a read error. These sequences were also reported in another study, on T cells in Graves' hyperthyroidism and ophthalmopathy.

The chain combines TRBV2 with TRBJ2-1, with TRBD2 matching over 12 bases. The sequence was collected from a woman between 35 and 50 years old with Graves disease. Sequenced material: peripheral blood mononuclear cells (PBMCs), taken at new diagnosis, from a patient treated with antithyroid drugs. CDR3 protein: CTSSDPRLAGVMFF. Written as DNA, the CDR3 is TGTACCAGCAGTGACCCTAGACTAGCGGGAGTTATGTTCTTC.